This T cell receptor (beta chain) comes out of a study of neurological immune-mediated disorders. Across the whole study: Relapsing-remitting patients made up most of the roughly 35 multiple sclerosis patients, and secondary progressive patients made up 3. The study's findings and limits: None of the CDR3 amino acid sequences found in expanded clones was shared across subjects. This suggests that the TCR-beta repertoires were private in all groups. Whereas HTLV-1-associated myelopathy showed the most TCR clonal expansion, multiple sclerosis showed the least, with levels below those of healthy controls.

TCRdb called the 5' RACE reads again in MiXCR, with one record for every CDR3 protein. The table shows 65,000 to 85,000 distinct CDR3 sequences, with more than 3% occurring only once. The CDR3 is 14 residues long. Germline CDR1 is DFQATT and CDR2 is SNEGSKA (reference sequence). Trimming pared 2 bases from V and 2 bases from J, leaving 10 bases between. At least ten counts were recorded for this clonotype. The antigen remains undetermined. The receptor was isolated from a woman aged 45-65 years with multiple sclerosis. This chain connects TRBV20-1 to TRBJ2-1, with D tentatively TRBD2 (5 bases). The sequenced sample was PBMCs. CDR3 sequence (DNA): TGCAGTGCTAGACATAGCGAGACCTACAATGAGCAGTTCTTC. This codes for CSARHSETYNEQFF.